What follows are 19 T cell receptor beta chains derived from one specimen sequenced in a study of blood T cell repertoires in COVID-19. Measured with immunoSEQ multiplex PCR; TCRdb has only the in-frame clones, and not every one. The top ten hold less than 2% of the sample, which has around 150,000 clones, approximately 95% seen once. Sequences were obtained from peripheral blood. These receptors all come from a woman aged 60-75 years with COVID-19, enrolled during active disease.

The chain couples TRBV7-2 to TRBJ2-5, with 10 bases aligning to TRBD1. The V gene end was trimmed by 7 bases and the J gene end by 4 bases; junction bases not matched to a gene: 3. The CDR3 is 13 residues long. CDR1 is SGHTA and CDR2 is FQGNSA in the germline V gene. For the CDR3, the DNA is TGTGCCAGCACTCGGACAGGGGGAGAGACCCAGTACTTC. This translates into CASTRTGGETQYF.

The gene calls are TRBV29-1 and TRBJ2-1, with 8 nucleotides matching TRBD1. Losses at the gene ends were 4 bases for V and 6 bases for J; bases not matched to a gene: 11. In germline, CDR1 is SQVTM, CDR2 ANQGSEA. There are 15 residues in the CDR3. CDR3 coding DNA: TGCAGCGTTGGGTTCGGCGGGGACAGGCGCAATGAGCAGTTCTTC. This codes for CSVGFGGDRRNEQFF.

The DNA for the CDR3 is TGTGCCAGTAGTACCCGCCCCCTAATTGCGGACACTGAAGCTTTCTTT. As protein: CASSTRPLIADTEAFF. This chain connects TRBV19 to TRBJ1-1; unclear D gene. Germline assignment: CDR1 LNHDA and CDR2 SQIVND (reference sequence). V lost 4 bases to trimming and J lost 3 bases, with 18 bases between them. The CDR3 spans 16 residues.

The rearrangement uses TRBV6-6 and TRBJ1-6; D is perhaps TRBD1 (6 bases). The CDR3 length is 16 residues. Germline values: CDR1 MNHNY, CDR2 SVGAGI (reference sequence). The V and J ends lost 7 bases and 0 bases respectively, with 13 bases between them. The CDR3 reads CASTRGGSSYNSPLHF. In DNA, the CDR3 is TGTGCCAGCACCCGGGGGGGCTCCTCCTATAATTCACCCCTCCACTTT.

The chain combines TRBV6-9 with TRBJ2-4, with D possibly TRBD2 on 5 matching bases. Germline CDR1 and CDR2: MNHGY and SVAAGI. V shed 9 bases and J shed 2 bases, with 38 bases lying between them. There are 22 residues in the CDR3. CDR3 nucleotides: TGTGCCAGGATCTTGAGGGATCTTCGCTCCCTGCGGACGCTAATAACCAAAAACATTCAGTACTTC. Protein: CARILRDLRSLRTLITKNIQYF.

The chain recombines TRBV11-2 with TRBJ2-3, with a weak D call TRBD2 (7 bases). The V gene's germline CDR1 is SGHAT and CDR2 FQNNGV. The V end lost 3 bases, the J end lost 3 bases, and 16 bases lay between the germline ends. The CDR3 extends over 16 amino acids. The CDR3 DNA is TGTGCCAGCAGCTTGGGGCGGGGGCCACCGACAGATACGCAGTATTTT. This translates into CASSLGRGPPTDTQYF.

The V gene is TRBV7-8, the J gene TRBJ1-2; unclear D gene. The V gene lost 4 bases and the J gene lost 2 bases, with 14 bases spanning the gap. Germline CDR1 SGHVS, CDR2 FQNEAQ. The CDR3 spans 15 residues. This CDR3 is CASSSYSGSNYGYTF. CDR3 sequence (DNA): TGTGCCAGCAGCTCCTACAGTGGGAGCAACTATGGCTACACCTTC. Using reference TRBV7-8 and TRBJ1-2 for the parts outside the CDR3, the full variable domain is GAGVSQSPRYKVAKRGQDVALRCDPISGHVSLFWYQQALGQGPEFLTYFQNEAQLDKSGLPSDRFFAERPEGSVSTLKIQRTQQEDSAVYLCASSSYSGSNYGYTFGSGTRLTVV.

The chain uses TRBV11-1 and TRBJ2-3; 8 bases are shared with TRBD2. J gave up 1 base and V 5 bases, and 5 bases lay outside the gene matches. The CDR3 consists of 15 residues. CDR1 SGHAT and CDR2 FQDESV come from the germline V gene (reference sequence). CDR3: CASSLRRGGTDTQYF. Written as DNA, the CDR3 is TGTGCCAGCAGCCTGAGGCGGGGGGGCACAGATACGCAGTATTTT.

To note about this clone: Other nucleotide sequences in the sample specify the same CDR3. The chain's CDR3 is CASSPTGYEQYF. For the CDR3, the DNA is TGTGCCAGCAGCCCGACGGGGTACGAGCAGTACTTC. The rearrangement joins TRBV7-9 to TRBJ2-7; tentatively, D is TRBD2 (5 bases). Per germline, CDR1 SEHNR and CDR2 FQNEAQ (reference sequence). V was shortened by 5 bases and J by 4 bases, with 9 bases between the two germline ends. This CDR3 comprises 12 residues.

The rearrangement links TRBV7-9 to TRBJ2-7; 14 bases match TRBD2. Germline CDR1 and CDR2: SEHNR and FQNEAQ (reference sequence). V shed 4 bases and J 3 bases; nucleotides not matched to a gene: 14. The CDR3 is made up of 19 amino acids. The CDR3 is CASSSQRLGLAGGLYEQYF. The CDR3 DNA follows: TGTGCCAGCAGCTCCCAAAGACTCGGACTAGCGGGGGGTCTCTACGAGCAGTACTTC.

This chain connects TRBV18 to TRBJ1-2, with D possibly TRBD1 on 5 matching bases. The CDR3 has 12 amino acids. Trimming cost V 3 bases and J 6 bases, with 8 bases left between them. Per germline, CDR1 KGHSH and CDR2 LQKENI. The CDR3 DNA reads TGTGCCAGCTCACCGGCAGGGAATGGCTACACCTTC. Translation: CASSPAGNGYTF.

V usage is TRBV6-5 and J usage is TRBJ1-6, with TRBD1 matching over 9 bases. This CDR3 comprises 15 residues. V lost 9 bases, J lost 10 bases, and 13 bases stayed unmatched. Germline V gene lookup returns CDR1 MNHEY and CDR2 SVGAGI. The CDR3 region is CASRDWTGELSPLHF. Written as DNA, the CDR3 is TGTGCCAGTAGAGATTGGACAGGGGAGTTATCACCCCTCCACTTT.

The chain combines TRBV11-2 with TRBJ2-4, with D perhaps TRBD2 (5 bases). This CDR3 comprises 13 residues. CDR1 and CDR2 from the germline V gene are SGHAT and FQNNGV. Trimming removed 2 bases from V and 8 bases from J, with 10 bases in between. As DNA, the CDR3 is TGTGCCAGCAGCTTAAGAGGGAATGACATTCAGTACTTC. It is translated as CASSLRGNDIQYF.

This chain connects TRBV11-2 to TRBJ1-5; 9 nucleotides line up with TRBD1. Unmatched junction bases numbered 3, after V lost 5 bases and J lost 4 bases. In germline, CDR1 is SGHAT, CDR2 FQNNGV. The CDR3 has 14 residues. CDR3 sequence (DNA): TGTGCCAGCAGCCAGGACAGGGGAAATCAGCCCCAGCATTTT. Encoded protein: CASSQDRGNQPQHF.

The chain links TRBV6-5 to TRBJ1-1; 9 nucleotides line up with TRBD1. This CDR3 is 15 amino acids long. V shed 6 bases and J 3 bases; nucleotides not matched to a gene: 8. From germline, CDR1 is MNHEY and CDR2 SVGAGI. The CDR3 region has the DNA TGTGCCAGCAGGTCACGGACAGGGGAATACACTGAAGCTTTCTTT. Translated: CASRSRTGEYTEAFF.

CDR3 DNA: TGCAGCGTCGCTCCAGTATCCACCGGGGAGCTGTTTTTT. It is translated as CSVAPVSTGELFF. The chain joins TRBV29-1 to TRBJ2-2, with no clear D. The CDR3 consists of 13 residues. Germline CDR1 SQVTM, CDR2 ANQGSEA. The V end was cut by 6 bases, the J end by 4 bases, with 12 bases between.

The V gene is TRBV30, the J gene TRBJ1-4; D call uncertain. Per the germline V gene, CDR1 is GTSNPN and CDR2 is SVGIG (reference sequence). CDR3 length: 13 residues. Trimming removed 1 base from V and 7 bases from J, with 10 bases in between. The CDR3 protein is CAWSGQGSEKLFF. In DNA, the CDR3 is TGTGCCTGGAGTGGCCAAGGGAGTGAAAAACTGTTTTTT.

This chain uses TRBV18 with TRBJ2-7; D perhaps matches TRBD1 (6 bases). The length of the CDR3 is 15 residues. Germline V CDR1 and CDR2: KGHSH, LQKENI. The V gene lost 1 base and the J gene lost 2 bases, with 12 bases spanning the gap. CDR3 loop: CASSPQRTATYEQYF. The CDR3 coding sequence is TGTGCCAGCTCACCACAAAGGACAGCCACCTACGAGCAGTACTTC.

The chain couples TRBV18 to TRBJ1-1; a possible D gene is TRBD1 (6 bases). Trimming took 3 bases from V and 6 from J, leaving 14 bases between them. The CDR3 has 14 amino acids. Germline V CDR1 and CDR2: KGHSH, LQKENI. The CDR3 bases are TGTGCCAGCTCACCCGTCCAGGGGTCTCCTGAAGCTTTCTTT. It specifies CASSPVQGSPEAFF.